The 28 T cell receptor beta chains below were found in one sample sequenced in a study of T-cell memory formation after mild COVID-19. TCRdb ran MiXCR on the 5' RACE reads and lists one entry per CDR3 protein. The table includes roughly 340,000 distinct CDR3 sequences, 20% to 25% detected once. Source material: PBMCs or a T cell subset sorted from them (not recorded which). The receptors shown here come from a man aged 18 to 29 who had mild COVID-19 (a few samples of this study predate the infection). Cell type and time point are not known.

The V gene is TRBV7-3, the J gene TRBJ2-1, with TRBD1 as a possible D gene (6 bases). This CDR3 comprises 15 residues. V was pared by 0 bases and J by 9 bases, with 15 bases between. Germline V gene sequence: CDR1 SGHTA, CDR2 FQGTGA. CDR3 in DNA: TGTGCCAGCAGCTTAACGGGGGCGTCGGTATCTGAGCAGTTCTTC. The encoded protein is CASSLTGASVSEQFF.

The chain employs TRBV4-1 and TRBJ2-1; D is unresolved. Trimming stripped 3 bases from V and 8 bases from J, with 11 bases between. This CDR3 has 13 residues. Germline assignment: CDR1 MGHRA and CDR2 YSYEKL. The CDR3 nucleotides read TGCGCCAGCAGCCATCTAGAACGGTATGAGCAGTTCTTC. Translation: CASSHLERYEQFF.

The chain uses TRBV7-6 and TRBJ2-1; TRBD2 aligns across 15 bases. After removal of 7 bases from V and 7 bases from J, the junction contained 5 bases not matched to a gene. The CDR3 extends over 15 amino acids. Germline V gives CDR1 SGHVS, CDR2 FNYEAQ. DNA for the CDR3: TGTGCCAGCATGGGACTAGCGGGGGGCAGAAATGAGCAGTTCTTC. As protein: CASMGLAGGRNEQFF.

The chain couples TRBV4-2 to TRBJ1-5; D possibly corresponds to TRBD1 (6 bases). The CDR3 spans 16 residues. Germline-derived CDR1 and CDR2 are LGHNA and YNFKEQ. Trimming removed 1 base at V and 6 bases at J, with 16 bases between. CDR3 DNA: TGTGCCAGCAGCCAAGCGAGACAGGTTTTGGGTCAGCCCCAGCATTTT. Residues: CASSQARQVLGQPQHF.

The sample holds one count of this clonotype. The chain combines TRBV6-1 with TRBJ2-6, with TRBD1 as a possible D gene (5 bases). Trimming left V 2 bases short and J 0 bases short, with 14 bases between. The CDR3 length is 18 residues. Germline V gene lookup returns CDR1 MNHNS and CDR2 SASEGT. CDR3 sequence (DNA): TGTGCCAGCAGTGAACGCAGACACACAGGCTCTGGGGCCAACGTCCTGACTTTC. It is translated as CASSERRHTGSGANVLTF.

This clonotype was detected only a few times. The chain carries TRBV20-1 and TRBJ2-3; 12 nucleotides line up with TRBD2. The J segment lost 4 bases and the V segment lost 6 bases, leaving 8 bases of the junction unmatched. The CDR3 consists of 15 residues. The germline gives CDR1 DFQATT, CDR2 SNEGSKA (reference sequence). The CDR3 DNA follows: TGCAGTGCCCCGACTAGCGGGGGATCTCCAGATACGCAGTATTTT. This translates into CSAPTSGGSPDTQYF.

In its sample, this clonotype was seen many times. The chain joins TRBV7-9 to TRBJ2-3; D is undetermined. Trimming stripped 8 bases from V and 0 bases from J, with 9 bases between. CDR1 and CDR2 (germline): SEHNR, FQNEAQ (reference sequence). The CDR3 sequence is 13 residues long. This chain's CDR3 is CASRVSSTDTQYF. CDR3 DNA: TGTGCCAGCCGCGTTTCTAGCACAGATACGCAGTATTTT.

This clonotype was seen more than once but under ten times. The CDR3 bases are TGTGCCAGCAGCTTAGACACAACCGGGGAGCTGTTTTTT. Translation: CASSLDTTGELFF. This rearrangement joins TRBV7-6 to TRBJ2-2; no reliable D call. This CDR3 has 13 residues. Trimming shortened V by 1 base and J by 5 bases, and 5 bases separated the two germline ends. Per germline, CDR1 SGHVS and CDR2 FNYEAQ.

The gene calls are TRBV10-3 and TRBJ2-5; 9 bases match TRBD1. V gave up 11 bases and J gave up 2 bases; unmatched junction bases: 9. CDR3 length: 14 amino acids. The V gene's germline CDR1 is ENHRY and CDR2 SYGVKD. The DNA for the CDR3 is TGTGCCGCCTCCGGGACAGGGATACAAGAGACCCAGTACTTC. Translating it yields CAASGTGIQETQYF.

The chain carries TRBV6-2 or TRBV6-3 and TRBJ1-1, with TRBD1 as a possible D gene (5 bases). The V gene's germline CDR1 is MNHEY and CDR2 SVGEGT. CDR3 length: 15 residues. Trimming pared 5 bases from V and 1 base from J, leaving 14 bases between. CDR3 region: CASSQPGLKNTEAFF. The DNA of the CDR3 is TGTGCCAGCAGTCAACCGGGACTCAAGAACACTGAAGCTTTCTTT.

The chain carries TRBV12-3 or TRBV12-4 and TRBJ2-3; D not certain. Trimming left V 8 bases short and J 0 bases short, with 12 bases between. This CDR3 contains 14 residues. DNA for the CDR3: TGTGCCAGCGGAACCCGACCAAGCACAGATACGCAGTATTTT. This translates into CASGTRPSTDTQYF.

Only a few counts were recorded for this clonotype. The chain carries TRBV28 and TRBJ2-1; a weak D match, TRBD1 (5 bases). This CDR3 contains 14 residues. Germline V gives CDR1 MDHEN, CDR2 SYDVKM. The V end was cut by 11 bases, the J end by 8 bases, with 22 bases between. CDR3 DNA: TGTGCCGCTAAAACCTCGACAGCAGTCGATGAGCAGTTCTTC. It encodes CAAKTSTAVDEQFF.

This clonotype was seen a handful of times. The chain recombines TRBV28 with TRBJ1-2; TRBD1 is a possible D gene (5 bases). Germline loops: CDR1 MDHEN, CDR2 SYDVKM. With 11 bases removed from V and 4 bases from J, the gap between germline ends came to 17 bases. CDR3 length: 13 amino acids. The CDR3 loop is CAAQGPLLYGYTF. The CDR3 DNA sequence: TGTGCCGCCCAGGGTCCCCTACTCTATGGCTACACCTTC.

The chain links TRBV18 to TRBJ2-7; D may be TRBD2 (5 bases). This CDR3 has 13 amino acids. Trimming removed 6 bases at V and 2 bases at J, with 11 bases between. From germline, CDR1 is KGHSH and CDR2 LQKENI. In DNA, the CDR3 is TGTGCCAGCTCGCTCTCCGGGACCTACGAGCAGTACGTC. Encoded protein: CASSLSGTYEQYV.

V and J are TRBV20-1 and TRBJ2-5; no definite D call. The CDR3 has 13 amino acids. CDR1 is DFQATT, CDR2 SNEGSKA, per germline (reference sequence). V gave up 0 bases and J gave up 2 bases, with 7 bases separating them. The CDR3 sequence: CSARDPRQETQYF. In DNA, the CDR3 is TGCAGTGCTAGAGATCCCAGACAAGAGACCCAGTACTTC.

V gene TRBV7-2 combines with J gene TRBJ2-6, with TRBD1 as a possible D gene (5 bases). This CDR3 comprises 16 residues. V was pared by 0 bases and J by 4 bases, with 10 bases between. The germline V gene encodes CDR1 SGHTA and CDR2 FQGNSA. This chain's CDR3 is CASSLAAGHGANVLTF. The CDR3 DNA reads TGTGCCAGCAGCTTAGCAGCAGGGCACGGGGCCAACGTCCTGACTTTC.

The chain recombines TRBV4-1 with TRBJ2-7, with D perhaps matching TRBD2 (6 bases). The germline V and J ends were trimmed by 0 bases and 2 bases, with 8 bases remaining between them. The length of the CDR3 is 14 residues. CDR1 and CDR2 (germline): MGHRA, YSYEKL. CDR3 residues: CASSQDRGAYEQYF. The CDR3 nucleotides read TGCGCCAGCAGCCAAGACCGCGGGGCCTACGAGCAGTACTTC.

The DNA for the CDR3 is TGTGCCAGCAGCTTTCTAAAACCAGGGAGCGGCTACACCTTC. Amino acid sequence: CASSFLKPGSGYTF. This chain connects TRBV7-3 to TRBJ1-2; maybe TRBD1 (5 bases). This CDR3 region has 14 residues. The germline V gene has CDR1 SGHTA and CDR2 FQGTGA. V gave up 3 bases and J gave up 8 bases, with 16 bases separating them.

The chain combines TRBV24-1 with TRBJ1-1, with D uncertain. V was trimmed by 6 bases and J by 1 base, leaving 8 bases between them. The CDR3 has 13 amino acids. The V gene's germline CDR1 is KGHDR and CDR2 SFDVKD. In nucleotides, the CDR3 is TGTGCCACCAGTAACCACCCGAACACTGAAGCTTTCTTT. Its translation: CATSNHPNTEAFF.

The CDR3 bases are TGTGCCAGCACCTTTGACAGGGGGCCTCAGCCCCAGCATTTT. Its translation: CASTFDRGPQPQHF. The V gene is TRBV2, the J gene TRBJ1-5; TRBD1 matches 10 bases. This CDR3 has 14 residues. Germline V gene data show CDR1 as SNHLY and CDR2 as FYNNEI. Trimming at V came to 7 bases and at J to 6 bases, leaving 6 bases not matched to a gene.

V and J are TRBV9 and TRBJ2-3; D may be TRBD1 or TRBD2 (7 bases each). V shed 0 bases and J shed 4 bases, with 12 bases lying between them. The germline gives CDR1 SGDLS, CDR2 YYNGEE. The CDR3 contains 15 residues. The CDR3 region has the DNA TGTGCCAGCAGCGTAGGGGACAGCGGGGCAGATACGCAGTATTTT. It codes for CASSVGDSGADTQYF.

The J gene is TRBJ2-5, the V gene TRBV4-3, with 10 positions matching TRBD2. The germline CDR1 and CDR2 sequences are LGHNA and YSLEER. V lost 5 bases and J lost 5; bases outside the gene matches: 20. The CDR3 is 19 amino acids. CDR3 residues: CASSKRVQGTSVSKETQYF. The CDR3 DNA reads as TGCGCCAGCAGCAAAAGGGTTCAGGGGACTAGCGTATCGAAGGAGACCCAGTACTTC.

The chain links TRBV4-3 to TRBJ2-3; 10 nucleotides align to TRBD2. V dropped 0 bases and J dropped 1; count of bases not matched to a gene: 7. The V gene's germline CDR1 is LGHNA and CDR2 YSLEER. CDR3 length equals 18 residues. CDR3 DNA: TGCGCCAGCAGCCAAGAAAGCGGGGGGGCGAAGGGCACAGATACGCAGTATTTT. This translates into CASSQESGGAKGTDTQYF.

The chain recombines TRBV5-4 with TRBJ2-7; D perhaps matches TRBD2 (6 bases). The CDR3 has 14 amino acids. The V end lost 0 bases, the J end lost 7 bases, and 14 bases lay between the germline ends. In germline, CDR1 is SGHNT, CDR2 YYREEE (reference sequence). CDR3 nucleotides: TGTGCCAGCAGCTTGGAAGCGGGCTCAAGGGAGCAGTACGTC. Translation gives CASSLEAGSREQYV.

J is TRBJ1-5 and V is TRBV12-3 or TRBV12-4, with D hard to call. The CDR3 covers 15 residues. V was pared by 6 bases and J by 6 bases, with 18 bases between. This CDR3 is CASSSRAPGGQPQHF. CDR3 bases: TGTGCCAGCAGCTCCCGGGCCCCCGGTGGTCAGCCCCAGCATTTT.

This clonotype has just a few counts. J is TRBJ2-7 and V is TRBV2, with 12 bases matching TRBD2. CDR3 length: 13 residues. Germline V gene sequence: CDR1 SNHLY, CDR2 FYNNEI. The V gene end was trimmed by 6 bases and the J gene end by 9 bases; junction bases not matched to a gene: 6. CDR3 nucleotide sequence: TGTGCCAGCAGACTAGCGGGGGGTCAGGGGCAGTACGTC. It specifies CASRLAGGQGQYV.

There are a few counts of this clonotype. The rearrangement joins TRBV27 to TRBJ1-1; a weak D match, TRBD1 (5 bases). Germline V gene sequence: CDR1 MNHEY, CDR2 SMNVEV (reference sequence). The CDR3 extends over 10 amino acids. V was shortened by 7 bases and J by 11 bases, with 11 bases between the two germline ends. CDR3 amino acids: CASIPGGAFF. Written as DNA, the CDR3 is TGTGCCAGCATCCCGGGGGGGGCTTTCTTT.

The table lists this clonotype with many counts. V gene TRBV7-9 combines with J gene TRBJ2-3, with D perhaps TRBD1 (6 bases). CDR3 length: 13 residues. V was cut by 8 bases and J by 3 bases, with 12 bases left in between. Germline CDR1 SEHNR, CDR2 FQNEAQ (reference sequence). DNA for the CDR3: TGTGCCAGCCTAGGCAGGGGTACAGATACGCAGTATTTT. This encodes CASLGRGTDTQYF.